These T cell receptor beta chains were read from a single sample in a study of blood T cell repertoires in COVID-19. Produced via immunoSEQ multiplex PCR; TCRdb's table is partial and in-frame only. This sample carries 150,000 to 200,000 clones, approximately 80% of them seen once, and the ten largest clones take about 13%. Sequenced material: peripheral blood. All receptors derive from a middle-aged man who had recovered from COVID-19. The CDR3 runs from the conserved cysteine through the conserved F or W. A D gene is named only where the DNA matches it firmly. Clone size appears in some rows only: once, few, many, or a class for an expanded clone.

few	TRBD2	TRBV19	TRBJ2-1	CASSALAGPYNEQFF	TGTGCCAGTAGTGCCCTAGCGGGACCCTACAATGAGCAGTTCTTC
-	TRBD2	TRBV19	TRBJ2-3	CASSIKGPRRGLAGVRDTQYF	TGTGCCAGTAGTATTAAGGGGCCACGGAGAGGGCTAGCGGGAGTACGAGATACGCAGTATTTT
-	TRBD2	TRBV9	TRBJ2-7	CASSGLGTSGSEQYF	TGTGCCAGCAGCGGATTAGGGACTAGCGGGAGCGAGCAGTACTTC
-	TRBD2	TRBV30	TRBJ2-6	CALSGGASSGANVLTF	TGTGCCCTCTCGGGGGGGGCTAGCTCTGGGGCCAACGTCCTGACTTTC
-	-	TRBV30	TRBJ1-4	CAWSGGGTNEKLFF	TGTGCCTGGAGTGGTGGGGGCACTAATGAAAAACTGTTTTTT
-	-	TRBV10-3	TRBJ1-3	CAISQRNTIYF	TGTGCCATCAGCCAGAGAAACACCATATATTTT
-	-	TRBV19	TRBJ2-7	CASNPGHRSYEQYF	TGTGCCAGTAACCCGGGACACCGCTCCTACGAGCAGTACTTC
-	-	TRBV12-3/TRBV12-4	TRBJ1-1	CASSFPGNTEAFF	TGTGCCAGCAGTTTCCCCGGGAACACTGAAGCTTTCTTT
-	-	TRBV12-2	TRBJ1-5	CAGRLTVNRECSNQPQHF	TGTGCAGGTCGCTTAACCGTCAACAGGGAATGTAGCAATCAGCCCCAGCATTTT
-	-	TRBV19	TRBJ2-7	CASSIIGGSYEQYF	TGTGCCAGTAGTATAATAGGGGGCTCCTACGAGCAGTACTTC
-	TRBD2	TRBV28	TRBJ2-3	CASSGFLAEGWDTQYF	TGTGCCAGCAGTGGATTTCTAGCGGAGGGGTGGGATACGCAGTATTTT
-	TRBD1	TRBV30	TRBJ2-7	CAWSRGRTGNYEQYF	TGTGCCTGGAGCCGAGGACGGACAGGCAACTACGAGCAGTACTTC
-	-	TRBV9	TRBJ2-3	CASSLSSVSTDTQYF	TGTGCCAGCAGTCTTTCTAGCGTAAGCACAGATACGCAGTATTTT
-	TRBD1	TRBV6-5	TRBJ1-5	CASRTGIDQPQHF	TGTGCCAGCCGGACAGGGATTGATCAGCCCCAGCATTTT
-	-	TRBV20-1	TRBJ2-7	CSASPLGDLTYEQYF	TGCAGTGCTAGTCCTCTGGGAGACCTTACCTACGAGCAGTACTTC
once	TRBD1	TRBV2	TRBJ2-7	CASGTGVYEQYF	TGTGCCTCCGGGACAGGGGTCTACGAGCAGTACTTC
-	-	TRBV7-9	TRBJ2-7	CASSLAGAGEQYF	TGTGCCAGCAGCTTAGCTGGGGCCGGCGAGCAGTACTTC
-	TRBD2	TRBV15	TRBJ2-2	CATSRGTSGRTGELFF	TGTGCCACCAGCAGAGGAACTAGCGGGAGAACCGGGGAGCTGTTTTTT
-	-	TRBV2	TRBJ2-3	CASTRLEAGTDTQYF	TGTGCCAGCACTAGACTAGAAGCCGGCACAGATACGCAGTATTTT
-	TRBD1	TRBV19	TRBJ1-2	CASSKRDRARGYTF	TGTGCCAGTAGTAAACGGGACAGGGCGCGGGGCTACACCTTC
-	-	TRBV11-2	TRBJ1-2	CASSQRTGGYTF	TGTGCCAGCAGCCAACGGACGGGGGGCTACACCTTC
-	TRBD2	TRBV4-3	TRBJ2-3	CASSQDGAGETDTQYF	TGCGCCAGCAGCCAAGATGGAGCGGGAGAGACAGATACGCAGTATTTT
once	-	TRBV2	TRBJ1-5	CASRVARQEYSNQPQHF	TGTGCCAGCAGGGTAGCAAGACAGGAATATAGCAATCAGCCCCAGCATTTT
-	-	TRBV2	TRBJ2-1	CASSEWENEQFF	TGTGCCAGCAGTGAGTGGGAGAATGAGCAGTTCTTC
-	TRBD2	TRBV5-6	TRBJ2-1	CASSLYVAGAQQFF	TGTGCCAGCAGCTTGTATGTAGCGGGAGCCCAGCAGTTCTTC
-	-	TRBV3-1/TRBV3-2	TRBJ1-3	CASSQSDTSGNTIYF	TGTGCCAGCAGCCAATCGGACACCTCTGGAAACACCATATATTTT
-	-	TRBV11-2	TRBJ2-3	CASSLERGTDTQYF	TGTGCCAGCAGCTTAGAGCGAGGCACAGATACGCAGTATTTT
-	TRBD1	TRBV11-2	TRBJ1-1	CASSLRDRGAEAFF	TGTGCCAGCAGCCTCCGGGACAGGGGTGCTGAAGCTTTCTTT
-	TRBD1	TRBV5-1	TRBJ2-1	CASSLAAGGYDEQFF	TGCGCCAGCAGCTTGGCAGCAGGGGGATATGATGAGCAGTTCTTC
-	-	TRBV13	TRBJ2-3	CASSFSGQGLTDTQYF	TGTGCCAGCAGCTTTTCTGGGCAAGGCCTCACAGATACGCAGTATTTT
-	-	TRBV30	TRBJ2-5	CAWSVQGPLLPYF	TGTGCCTGGAGTGTACAGGGTCCCCTCCTCCCGTACTTC
-	TRBD1	TRBV12-3/TRBV12-4	TRBJ2-7	CASSQGAKDEQYF	TGTGCCAGCTCACAGGGGGCTAAGGACGAGCAGTACTTC
-	-	TRBV19	TRBJ1-1	CASSKRGANTEAFF	TGTGCCAGTAGTAAGCGGGGGGCGAACACTGAAGCTTTCTTT
-	TRBD2	TRBV3-1/TRBV3-2	TRBJ2-7	CASSQQLAGGHEQYF	TGTGCCAGCAGCCAACAACTAGCGGGAGGTCACGAGCAGTACTTC
-	TRBD1	TRBV6-5	TRBJ2-4	CASSGRTGGNIQYF	TGTGCCAGCAGCGGAAGGACAGGGGGGAACATTCAGTACTTC
-	TRBD1	TRBV5-5	TRBJ2-7	CASSLKGTGIYEQYF	TGTGCCAGCAGCCTAAAAGGGACAGGAATCTACGAGCAGTACTTC
-	-	TRBV30	TRBJ2-3	CAWTPTVLADTQYF	TGTGCCTGGACACCGACCGTACTAGCAGATACGCAGTATTTT
-	TRBD2	TRBV11-2	TRBJ2-5	CASSGGLAAETQYF	TGTGCCAGCAGCGGAGGACTAGCAGCCGAGACCCAGTACTTC
-	TRBD2	TRBV6-2/TRBV6-3	TRBJ2-6	CASSPSKRLASRGANVLTF	TGTGCCAGCAGTCCCTCAAAAAGACTAGCCTCCCGGGGGGCCAACGTCCTGACTTTC